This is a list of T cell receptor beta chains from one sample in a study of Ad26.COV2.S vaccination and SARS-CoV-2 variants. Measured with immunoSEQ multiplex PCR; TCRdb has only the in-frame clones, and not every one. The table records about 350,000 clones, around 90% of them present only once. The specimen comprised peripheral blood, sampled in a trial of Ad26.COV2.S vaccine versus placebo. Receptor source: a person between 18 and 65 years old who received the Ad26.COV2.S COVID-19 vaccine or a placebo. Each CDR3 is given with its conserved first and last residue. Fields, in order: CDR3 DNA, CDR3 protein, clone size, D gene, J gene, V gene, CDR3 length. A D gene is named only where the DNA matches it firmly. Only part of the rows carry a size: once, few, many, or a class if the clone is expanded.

CDR3 DNA: TGTGCCAGCAGTTTACAGGGGCCCCAAGAGACCCAGTACTTC; CDR3 protein: CASSLQGPQETQYF; clone size: -; D gene: -; J gene: TRBJ2-5; V gene: TRBV28; CDR3 length: 14
CDR3 DNA: TGTGCCAGCTCAGCGGAAAAAGGGGGTCTGGCACCCCTCCACTTT; CDR3 protein: CASSAEKGGLAPLHF; clone size: once; D gene: -; J gene: TRBJ1-6; V gene: TRBV18; CDR3 length: 15
CDR3 DNA: TGTGCCAGCAGCGTAGGTGGGGGGCGAGGAAACACCATATATTTT; CDR3 protein: CASSVGGGRGNTIYF; clone size: -; D gene: -; J gene: TRBJ1-3; V gene: TRBV9; CDR3 length: 15
CDR3 DNA: TGTGCCAGCAGCTTCGGAGGGTCTGGAAACACCATATATTTT; CDR3 protein: CASSFGGSGNTIYF; clone size: -; D gene: -; J gene: TRBJ1-3; V gene: TRBV5-5; CDR3 length: 14
CDR3 DNA: TGTGCCAGCTCACCACCGACAGGGGGGTCCCTCAACTATGGCTACACCTTC; CDR3 protein: CASSPPTGGSLNYGYTF; clone size: -; D gene: TRBD1; J gene: TRBJ1-2; V gene: TRBV18; CDR3 length: 17
CDR3 DNA: TGTGCCAGCAGCTTATCGTTCGGACTTTCCTACGAGCAGTACTTC; CDR3 protein: CASSLSFGLSYEQYF; clone size: -; D gene: -; J gene: TRBJ2-7; V gene: TRBV7-3; CDR3 length: 15
CDR3 DNA: TGTGCCAGCAGTACGACTCGGGGGTATAGCAATCAGCCCCAGCATTTT; CDR3 protein: CASSTTRGYSNQPQHF; clone size: once; D gene: -; J gene: TRBJ1-5; V gene: TRBV6-2/TRBV6-3; CDR3 length: 16
CDR3 DNA: TGCGCCAGCAGCCCCACTCAAGATACGCAGTATTTT; CDR3 protein: CASSPTQDTQYF; clone size: -; D gene: -; J gene: TRBJ2-3; V gene: TRBV5-1; CDR3 length: 12
CDR3 DNA: TGTGCCAGCAGCTTAGTAGGGTTTCTCTACTATGGCTACACCTTC; CDR3 protein: CASSLVGFLYYGYTF; clone size: -; D gene: -; J gene: TRBJ1-2; V gene: TRBV7-2; CDR3 length: 15
CDR3 DNA: TGTGCCAGCAGTGAGGACGGTGGGGGCTACACCTTC; CDR3 protein: CASSEDGGGYTF; clone size: -; D gene: -; J gene: TRBJ1-2; V gene: TRBV28; CDR3 length: 12
CDR3 DNA: TGTGCCAGCAGTGAATACGGTCCCGGGGCCACTGAAGCTTTCTTT; CDR3 protein: CASSEYGPGATEAFF; clone size: -; D gene: -; J gene: TRBJ1-1; V gene: TRBV25-1; CDR3 length: 15
CDR3 DNA: TGTGCCAGCAGTTACTCGCAGGAGCCCCCTTACGAGCAGTACTTC; CDR3 protein: CASSYSQEPPYEQYF; clone size: -; D gene: -; J gene: TRBJ2-7; V gene: TRBV6-5; CDR3 length: 15
CDR3 DNA: TGTGCCAGCAGTTATTCAGGGTATGGCAATCAGCCCCAGCATTTT; CDR3 protein: CASSYSGYGNQPQHF; clone size: -; D gene: -; J gene: TRBJ1-5; V gene: TRBV6-5; CDR3 length: 15
CDR3 DNA: TGTGCCAGCTGTTGCCGCAGGGGCCTACAGAATCAGCCCCAGCATTTT; CDR3 protein: CASCCRRGLQNQPQHF; clone size: -; D gene: -; J gene: TRBJ1-5; V gene: TRBV2; CDR3 length: 16
CDR3 DNA: TGTGCCAGCAGCCCCGCAGCGGGAGGAACCGGGGAGCTGTTTTTT; CDR3 protein: CASSPAAGGTGELFF; clone size: -; D gene: TRBD2; J gene: TRBJ2-2; V gene: TRBV7-3; CDR3 length: 15
CDR3 DNA: TGTGCCAGCAGTTACGCGGGACGGAACGCTTTCTTT; CDR3 protein: CASSYAGRNAFF; clone size: -; D gene: -; J gene: TRBJ1-1; V gene: TRBV6-5; CDR3 length: 12
CDR3 DNA: TGTGCCAGCAACTCTGGGACAGGGTTTTCCTACGAGCAGTACTTC; CDR3 protein: CASNSGTGFSYEQYF; clone size: -; D gene: TRBD1; J gene: TRBJ2-7; V gene: TRBV28; CDR3 length: 15
CDR3 DNA: TGTGCCAGCAAACTAGCGGGGGGGGTTCAGTACTTC; CDR3 protein: CASKLAGGVQYF; clone size: -; D gene: TRBD2; J gene: TRBJ2-7; V gene: TRBV5-4; CDR3 length: 12
CDR3 DNA: TGTGCCAGCAGAGGCGGGGGGGCTAAAGATACGCAGTATTTT; CDR3 protein: CASRGGGAKDTQYF; clone size: -; D gene: TRBD2; J gene: TRBJ2-3; V gene: TRBV28; CDR3 length: 14